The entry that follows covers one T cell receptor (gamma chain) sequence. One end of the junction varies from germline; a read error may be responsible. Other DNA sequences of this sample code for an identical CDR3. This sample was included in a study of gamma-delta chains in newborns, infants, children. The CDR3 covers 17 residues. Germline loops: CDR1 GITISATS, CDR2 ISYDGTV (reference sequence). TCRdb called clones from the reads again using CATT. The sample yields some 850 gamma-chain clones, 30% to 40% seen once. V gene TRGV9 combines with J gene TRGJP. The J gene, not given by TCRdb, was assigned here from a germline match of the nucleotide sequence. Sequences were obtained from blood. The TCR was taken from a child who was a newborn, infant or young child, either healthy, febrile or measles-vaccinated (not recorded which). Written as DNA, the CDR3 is TGTGCCTTGTGGGAGGTGGGACAAGAGGTGGGCAAAAAAATCAAGGTATTT. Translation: CALWEVGQEVGKKIKVF.